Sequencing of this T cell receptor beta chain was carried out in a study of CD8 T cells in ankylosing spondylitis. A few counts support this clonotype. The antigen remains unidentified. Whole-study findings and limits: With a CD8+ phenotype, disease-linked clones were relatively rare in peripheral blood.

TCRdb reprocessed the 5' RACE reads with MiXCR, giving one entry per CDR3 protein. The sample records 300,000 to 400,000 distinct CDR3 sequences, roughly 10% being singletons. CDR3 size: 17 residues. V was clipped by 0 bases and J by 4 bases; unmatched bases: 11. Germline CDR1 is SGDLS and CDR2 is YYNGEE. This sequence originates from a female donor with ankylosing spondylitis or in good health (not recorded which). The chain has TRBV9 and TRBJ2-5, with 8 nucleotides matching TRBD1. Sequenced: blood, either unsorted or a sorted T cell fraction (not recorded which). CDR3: CASSVGFHPGGAETQYF. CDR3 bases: TGTGCCAGCAGCGTAGGTTTCCATCCAGGGGGCGCAGAGACCCAGTACTTC.